Many counts were recorded for the clone carrying this TCR beta chain. TCR beta CDR3 regions were amplified from RNA transcripts. RT-PCR with HTBI primers came first, then second-round multiplex PCR. MiXCR, applied by TCRdb to the multiplex PCR reads, yields one record per CDR3 protein. The sample lists about 660,000 distinct CDR3 sequences, over 40% seen once, with around 3.3% in the top ten. This sample was taken from a study of Graves' ophthalmopathy and Graves' hyperthyroidism. CDR1 and CDR2 (germline): LNHNV, YYDKDF (reference sequence). The V gene lost 0 bases and the J gene lost 11 bases, with 7 bases spanning the gap. The CDR3 extends over 11 amino acids.

The gene calls are TRBV15 and TRBJ1-2; D is undetermined. Sequencing was performed on peripheral blood. The receptor comes from an adult man with Graves' ophthalmopathy. CDR3 nucleotides: TGTGCCACCAGCAGAGACAGGTTTTACACCTTC. Protein: CATSRDRFYTF.